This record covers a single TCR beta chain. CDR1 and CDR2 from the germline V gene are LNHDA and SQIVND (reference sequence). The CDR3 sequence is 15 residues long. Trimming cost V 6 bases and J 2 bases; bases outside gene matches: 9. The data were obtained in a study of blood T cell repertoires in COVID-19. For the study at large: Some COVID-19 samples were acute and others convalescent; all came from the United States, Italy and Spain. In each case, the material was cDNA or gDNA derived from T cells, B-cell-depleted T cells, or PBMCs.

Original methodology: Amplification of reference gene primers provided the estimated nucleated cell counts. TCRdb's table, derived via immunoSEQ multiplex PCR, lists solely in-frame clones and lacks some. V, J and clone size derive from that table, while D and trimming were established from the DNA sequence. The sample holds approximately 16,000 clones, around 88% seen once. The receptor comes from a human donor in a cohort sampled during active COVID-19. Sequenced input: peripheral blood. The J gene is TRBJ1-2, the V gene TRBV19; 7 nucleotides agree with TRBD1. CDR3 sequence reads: CASRENVGGNYGYTF. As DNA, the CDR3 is TGTGCCAGTAGGGAGAACGTAGGGGGCAACTATGGCTACACCTTC.